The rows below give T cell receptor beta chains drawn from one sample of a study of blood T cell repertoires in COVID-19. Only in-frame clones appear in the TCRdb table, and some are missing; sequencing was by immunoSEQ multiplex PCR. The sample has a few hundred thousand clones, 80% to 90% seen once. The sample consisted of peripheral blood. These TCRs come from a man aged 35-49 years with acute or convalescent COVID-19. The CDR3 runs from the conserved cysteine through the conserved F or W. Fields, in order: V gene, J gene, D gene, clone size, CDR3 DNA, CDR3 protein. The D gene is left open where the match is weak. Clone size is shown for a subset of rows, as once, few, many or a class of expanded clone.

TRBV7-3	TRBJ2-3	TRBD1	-	TGTGCCAGCAGCTTCACCGGGACAGGGGATACGCAGTATTTT	CASSFTGTGDTQYF
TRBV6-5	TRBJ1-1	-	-	TGTGCCAGCAGTTACTCGGGCAGAGTTGAAGCTTTCTTT	CASSYSGRVEAFF
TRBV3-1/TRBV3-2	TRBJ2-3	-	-	TGTGCCAGCAGCCAGCCCTCGACTTCAAGCACGCAGTATTTT	CASSQPSTSSTQYF
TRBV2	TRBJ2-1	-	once	TGTGCCAGCAGGGGAACTAGCTACAATGAGCAGTTCTTC	CASRGTSYNEQFF
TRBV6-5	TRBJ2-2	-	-	TGTGCCAGCACCCCGGCGGGACCGAACACCGGGGAGCTGTTTTTT	CASTPAGPNTGELFF
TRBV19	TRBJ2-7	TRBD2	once	TGTGCCAGTAGTAGGGGACTAGCGGGTACCTACGAGCAGTACTTC	CASSRGLAGTYEQYF
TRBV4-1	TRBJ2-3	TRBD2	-	TGCGCCAGCAGCCAGGAACTAGCGGCTAGCACAGATACGCAGTATTTT	CASSQELAASTDTQYF
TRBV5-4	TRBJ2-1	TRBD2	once	TGTGCCAGCAGCTCCTCCGGGACTAGCTCCTACAATGAGCAGTTCTTC	CASSSSGTSSYNEQFF
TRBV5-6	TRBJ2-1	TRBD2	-	TGTGCCAGCAGCTTGGCAGCTAGCGGAGCGGGGGAGCAGTTCTTC	CASSLAASGAGEQFF
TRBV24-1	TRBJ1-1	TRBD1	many	TGTGCCACCAGTGCCGGACAGGGCCGGGACACTGAAGCTTTCTTT	CATSAGQGRDTEAFF
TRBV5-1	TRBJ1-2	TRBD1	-	TGCGCCAGCAGCTTGGTCCCAGGGGGCGAGGATGGCTACACCTTC	CASSLVPGGEDGYTF
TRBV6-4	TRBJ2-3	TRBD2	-	TGTGCCAGCAGTGGGGAGGGGAGCACAGATACGCAGTATTTT	CASSGEGSTDTQYF
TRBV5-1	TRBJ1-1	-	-	TGCGCCAGCAGCTTGCGGGTCGGGGTTGACACTGAAGCTTTCTTT	CASSLRVGVDTEAFF
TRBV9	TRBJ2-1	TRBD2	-	TGTGCCAGCAGCGGGACTAGCGGGAGATCCTACAATGAGCAGTTCTTC	CASSGTSGRSYNEQFF
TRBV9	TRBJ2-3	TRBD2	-	TGTGCCAGCAGTCTTAGCGGGGTCCCGGCAGATACGCAGTATTTT	CASSLSGVPADTQYF
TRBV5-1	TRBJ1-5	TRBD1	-	TGCGCCAGCAGCCCCGCGGCAGGGGGCGAACAGCCCCAGCATTTT	CASSPAAGGEQPQHF
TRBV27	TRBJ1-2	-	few	TGTGCCAGCTCTATGTGGAGGGGTTACTATGGCTACACCTTC	CASSMWRGYYGYTF
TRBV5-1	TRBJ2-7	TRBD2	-	TGCGCCAGCAGCTTGGCGCTAGCGGGGGAGATCTACGAGCAGTACTTC	CASSLALAGEIYEQYF
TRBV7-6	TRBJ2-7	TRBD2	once	TGTGCCAGCAGCTTAGAGGGAGGGAGGGGCGTCCACTTC	CASSLEGGRGVHF
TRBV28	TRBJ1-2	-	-	TGTGCCAGCAGTTTATCTCTCCGGGGGTTCTATGGCTACACCTTC	CASSLSLRGFYGYTF